Below are 22 T cell receptor beta chains sequenced from a single sample in a study of blood T cell repertoires in COVID-19. Clones were read by immunoSEQ multiplex PCR, and TCRdb kept only the in-frame ones, dropping some. The table has roughly 150,000 clones, approximately 91% seen once. Sequenced sample: peripheral blood. The receptors originated from a man aged 18-30 years with COVID-19, enrolled during active disease.

The chain combines TRBV21-1 with TRBJ2-7; the table's D call, TRBD2, was not checked against the DNA. TRBV21-1 constitutes a pseudogene. The CDR3 has 16 amino acids. The CDR3 sequence: CASSGLLGGDGNEQYF. The CDR3, as DNA: TGTGCCAGCAGCGGCCTCCTGGGGGGGGATGGAAACGAGCAGTACTTC.

The rearrangement joins TRBV14 to TRBJ2-3; D gene unclear. Trimming left V 0 bases short and J 2 bases short, with 9 bases between. This CDR3 has 15 amino acids. Per germline, CDR1 SGHDN and CDR2 FVKESK. CDR3 in DNA: TGTGCCAGCAGCCAAGATGTGTACAACACAGATACGCAGTATTTT. Translation gives CASSQDVYNTDTQYF.

The J gene is TRBJ2-1, the V gene TRBV11-3; 10 bases agree with TRBD1. CDR3 size: 14 residues. V was clipped by 5 bases and J by 6 bases; unmatched bases: 4. Germline values: CDR1 SGHNT, CDR2 YENEEA. The CDR3 spells CASSAGTGVNEQFF. CDR3 DNA: TGTGCCAGCAGCGCCGGGACAGGGGTCAATGAGCAGTTCTTC.

The CDR3, as DNA: TGTGCCAGCAGCACTACGGGCCTAAGGGGAGGCTATGGCTACACCTTC. This codes for CASSTTGLRGGYGYTF. The chain carries TRBV21-1 and TRBJ1-2. TRBV21-1 represents a pseudogene. The CDR3 extends over 16 amino acids.

The chain couples TRBV7-2 to TRBJ2-2; D gene uncertain. The CDR3 spans 14 residues. Germline assignment: CDR1 SGHTA and CDR2 FQGNSA. The V and J ends lost 6 bases and 0 bases respectively, with 8 bases between them. The CDR3 bases are TGTGCCAGCAGGTTCCCTTCGAACACCGGGGAGCTGTTTTTT. The encoded protein is CASRFPSNTGELFF.

As concerns this clone: A read error may account for a junction end that differs from germline. The chain combines TRBV7-2 with TRBJ1-4, with 8 bases that match TRBD1. CDR1 and CDR2 from the germline V gene are SGHTA and FQGNSA. The CDR3 runs to 15 residues. CDR3 bases: TGTGCCAGCAGCTTTATCGGGACAGGAAATGAAAAACTGCTTTTT. Protein: CASSFIGTGNEKLLF.

CDR3 protein: CASSEQGSEKLFF. The CDR3 bases are TGTGCCAGCAGTGAACAGGGGAGTGAAAAACTGTTTTTT. The chain joins TRBV6-1 to TRBJ1-4, with D perhaps matching TRBD1 (6 bases). The CDR3 is 13 amino acids. Trimming took 2 bases from V and 7 from J, leaving 8 bases between them. Germline V gene lookup returns CDR1 MNHNS and CDR2 SASEGT.

The genes are TRBV5-4 and TRBJ2-5; tentative D call: TRBD2 (6 bases). The CDR3 contains 15 residues. CDR1 SGHNT and CDR2 YYREEE come from the germline V gene (reference sequence). Trimming pared 4 bases from V and 1 base from J, leaving 14 bases between. The CDR3 nucleotides read TGTGCCAGCAGCAGGAGGGCCGGGGGCCAAGAGACCCAGTACTTC. Encoded protein: CASSRRAGGQETQYF.

Comment on this clone: Its ends do not fully match the called genes, so a read error is possible. The chain combines TRBV19 with TRBJ1-4; unclear D gene. The germline CDR1 and CDR2 sequences are LNHDA and SQIVND (reference sequence). The CDR3 has 15 amino acids. The chain's CDR3 is CASSPDEVLNEKLLF. The CDR3 nucleotides are TGTGCCAGTAGCCCCGACGAGGTCCTTAATGAAAAACTGCTTTTT. The full variable domain, its missing parts supplied by reference TRBV19 and TRBJ1-4, is DGGITQSPKYLFRKEGQNVTLSCEQNLNHDAMYWYRQDPGQGLRLIYYSQIVNDFQKGDIAEGYSVSREKKESFPLTVTSAQKNPTAFYLCASSPDEVLNEKLLFGSGTQLSVL.

This chain joins TRBV9 and TRBJ2-1; TRBD1 agrees at 7 bases. The CDR3 totals 15 residues. The junction had 5 bases not matched to a gene; V was cut back by 3 bases and J by 2 bases. The germline CDR1 and CDR2 sequences are SGDLS and YYNGEE. In DNA, the CDR3 is TGTGCCAGCAGCGGCCGACAGGGAACCTACAATGAGCAGTTCTTC. Protein product: CASSGRQGTYNEQFF.

This chain uses TRBV19 with TRBJ1-5; the match to TRBD1 covers 7 bases. The CDR3 totals 14 residues. Germline V gene lookup returns CDR1 LNHDA and CDR2 SQIVND (reference sequence). Trimming at V came to 3 bases and at J to 5 bases, leaving 4 bases not matched to a gene. For the CDR3, the DNA is TGTGCCAGTAGTATGACAGGGAGAGATCAGCCCCAGCATTTT. Translating it yields CASSMTGRDQPQHF. Based on the CDR3 plus reference TRBV19 and TRBJ1-5, the full variable domain is DGGITQSPKYLFRKEGQNVTLSCEQNLNHDAMYWYRQDPGQGLRLIYYSQIVNDFQKGDIAEGYSVSREKKESFPLTVTSAQKNPTAFYLCASSMTGRDQPQHFGDGTRLSIL.

This chain links TRBV28 with TRBJ1-1, with TRBD1 matching over 8 bases. Unmatched junction bases numbered 4, after V lost 6 bases and J lost 7 bases. The CDR3 spans 12 residues. Germline V gives CDR1 MDHEN, CDR2 SYDVKM. CDR3 DNA: TGTGCCAGCAGGCCTGACAGGGGTGAAGCTTTCTTT. Its translation is CASRPDRGEAFF.

This sequence joins TRBV6-5 and TRBJ2-2, with a tentative D call TRBD1 (6 bases). The CDR3 is made up of 15 amino acids. Trimming stripped 6 bases from V and 8 bases from J, with 19 bases between. CDR1 is MNHEY, CDR2 SVGAGI, per germline. CDR3 DNA sequence: TGTGCCAGCAGCGCTCCGGGACAATGGGCAGGGGAGCTGTTTTTT. Protein sequence: CASSAPGQWAGELFF.

The chain links TRBV5-6 to TRBJ1-2, with D perhaps matching TRBD1 (5 bases). The V gene lost 2 bases and the J gene lost 5 bases, with 13 bases spanning the gap. The CDR3 totals 14 residues. Germline-derived CDR1 and CDR2 are SGHDT and YYEEEE. CDR3 in DNA: TGTGCCAGCAGCTTAGGGGCCAGGACGTATGGCTACACCTTC. This encodes CASSLGARTYGYTF.

In this sample, this clone turned up once. CDR3 nucleotides: TGTGCCAGCAGCCGAGAGGGGACTGGGGACATTCAGTACTTC. It yields the protein CASSREGTGDIQYF. V gene TRBV4-2 combines with J gene TRBJ2-4; D may be TRBD2 (6 bases). The CDR3 runs to 14 residues. V was trimmed by 4 bases and J by 8 bases, leaving 15 bases between them. Germline assignment: CDR1 LGHNA and CDR2 YNFKEQ.

V and J are TRBV9 and TRBJ2-1, with TRBD2 matching 8 bases. The CDR3 totals 15 residues. Germline V gene lookup returns CDR1 SGDLS and CDR2 YYNGEE. The J segment lost 5 bases and the V segment lost 3 bases, leaving 7 bases of the junction unmatched. CDR3 sequence reads: CASSAVSGTHNEQFF. Here the CDR3 DNA reads TGTGCCAGCAGCGCAGTTAGCGGGACACACAATGAGCAGTTCTTC.

The chain couples TRBV10-3 to TRBJ2-2; D unresolved. This CDR3 has 16 residues. The germline CDR1 and CDR2 sequences are ENHRY and SYGVKD. V dropped 7 bases and J dropped 2 bases, with 17 bases sitting between them. The CDR3 sequence: CAIKKQNPLNTGELFF. The CDR3 nucleotides read TGTGCCATCAAAAAACAAAACCCTTTAAACACCGGGGAGCTGTTTTTT.

The V gene is TRBV9, the J gene TRBJ1-1; no clear D. Trimming pared 4 bases from V and 4 bases from J, leaving 8 bases between. This CDR3 spans 12 amino acids. Germline assignment: CDR1 SGDLS and CDR2 YYNGEE. CDR3 amino acids: CASSSGFTEAFF. The DNA for the CDR3 is TGTGCCAGCAGCTCGGGGTTCACTGAAGCTTTCTTT.

The rearrangement uses TRBV27 and TRBJ2-1; TRBD2 agrees at 12 bases. V gave up 3 bases and J gave up 4 bases; unmatched junction bases: 16. The length of the CDR3 is 20 residues. The germline gives CDR1 MNHEY, CDR2 SMNVEV (reference sequence). The CDR3 DNA reads as TGTGCCAGCAGTTTCCAATTAATGACTAGCGGGAGCGGGGGATACAATGAGCAGTTCTTC. This codes for CASSFQLMTSGSGGYNEQFF.

This chain uses TRBV11-2 with TRBJ2-7; tentatively, D is TRBD2 (6 bases). This CDR3 contains 15 residues. CDR1 and CDR2 from the germline V gene are SGHAT and FQNNGV. V shed 3 bases and J shed 6 bases, with 18 bases lying between them. The CDR3 DNA reads as TGTGCCAGCAGCTTGATCGCGGGATTAAGACGCGAGCAGTACTTC. Protein: CASSLIAGLRREQYF. The whole variable domain, filled in from reference TRBV11-2 and TRBJ2-7, reads EAGVAQSPRYKIIEKRQSVAFWCNPISGHATLYWYQQILGQGPKLLIQFQNNGVVDDSQLPKDRFSAERLKGVDSTLKIQPAKLEDSAVYLCASSLIAGLRREQYFGPGTRLTVT.

The rearrangement joins TRBV24-1 to TRBJ1-5; maybe TRBD1 (5 bases). V lost 2 bases to trimming and J lost 2 bases, with 9 bases between them. CDR3 length: 15 residues. Germline-derived CDR1 and CDR2 are KGHDR and SFDVKD. The CDR3 region has the DNA TGTGCCACCAGTGATTCCGGGACTCGCAATCAGCCCCAGCATTTT. Translated, it gives CATSDSGTRNQPQHF.

V usage is TRBV28 and J usage is TRBJ2-7, with 9 bases matching TRBD2. This CDR3 spans 13 amino acids. V trimming: 6 bases; J trimming: 7 bases; junction bases outside the gene matches: 7. Germline values: CDR1 MDHEN, CDR2 SYDVKM. The chain's CDR3 is CASRMAGGPEQYF. CDR3 nucleotide sequence: TGTGCCAGCAGGATGGCGGGAGGGCCTGAGCAGTACTTC.